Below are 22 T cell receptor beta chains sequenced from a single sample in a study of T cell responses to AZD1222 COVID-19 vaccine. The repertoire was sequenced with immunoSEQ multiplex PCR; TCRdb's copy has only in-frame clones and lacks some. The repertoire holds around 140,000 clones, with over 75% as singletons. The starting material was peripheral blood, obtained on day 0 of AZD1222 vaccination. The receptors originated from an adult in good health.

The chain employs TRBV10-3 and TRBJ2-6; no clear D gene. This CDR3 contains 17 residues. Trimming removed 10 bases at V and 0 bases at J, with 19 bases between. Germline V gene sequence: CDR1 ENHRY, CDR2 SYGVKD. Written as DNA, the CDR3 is TGTGCCACTTTAACACGCCGATTGAACTCTGGGGCCAACGTCCTGACTTTC. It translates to CATLTRRLNSGANVLTF.

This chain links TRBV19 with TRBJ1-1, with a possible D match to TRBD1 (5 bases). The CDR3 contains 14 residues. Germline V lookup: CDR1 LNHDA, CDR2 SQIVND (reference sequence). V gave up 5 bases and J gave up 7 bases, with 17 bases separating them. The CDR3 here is CASSGGTDYLEAFF. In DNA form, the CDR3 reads TGTGCCAGTAGTGGCGGGACGGACTATCTTGAAGCTTTCTTT.

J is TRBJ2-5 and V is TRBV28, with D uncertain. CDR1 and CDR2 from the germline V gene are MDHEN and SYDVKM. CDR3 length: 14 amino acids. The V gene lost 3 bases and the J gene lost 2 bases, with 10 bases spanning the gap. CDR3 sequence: CASSLYREQETQYF. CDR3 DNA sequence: TGTGCCAGCAGTTTGTACAGAGAACAAGAGACCCAGTACTTC. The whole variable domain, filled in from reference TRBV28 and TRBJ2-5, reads DVKVTQSSRYLVKRTGEKVFLECVQDMDHENMFWYRQDPGLGLRLIYFSYDVKMKEKGDIPEGYSVSREKKERFSLILESASTNQTSMYLCASSLYREQETQYFGPGTRLLVL.

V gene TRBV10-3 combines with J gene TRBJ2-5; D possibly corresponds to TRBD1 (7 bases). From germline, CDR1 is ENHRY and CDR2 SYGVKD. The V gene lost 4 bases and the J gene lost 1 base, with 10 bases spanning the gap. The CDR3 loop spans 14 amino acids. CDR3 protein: CAISAGDSQETQYF. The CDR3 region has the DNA TGTGCCATCAGTGCGGGGGACAGCCAAGAGACCCAGTACTTC.

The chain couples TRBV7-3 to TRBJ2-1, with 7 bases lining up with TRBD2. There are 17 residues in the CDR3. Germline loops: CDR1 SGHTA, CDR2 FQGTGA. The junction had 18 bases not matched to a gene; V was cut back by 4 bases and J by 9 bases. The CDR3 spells CASSSPSGLAVYVEQFF. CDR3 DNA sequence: TGTGCCAGCAGCTCCCCGTCGGGCCTAGCGGTTTACGTTGAGCAGTTCTTC. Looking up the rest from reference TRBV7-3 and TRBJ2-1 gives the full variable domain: GAGVSQTPSNKVTEKGKYVELRCDPISGHTALYWYRQSLGQGPEFLIYFQGTGAADDSGLPNDRFFAVRPEGSVSTLKIQRTERGDSAVYLCASSSPSGLAVYVEQFFGPGTRLTVL.

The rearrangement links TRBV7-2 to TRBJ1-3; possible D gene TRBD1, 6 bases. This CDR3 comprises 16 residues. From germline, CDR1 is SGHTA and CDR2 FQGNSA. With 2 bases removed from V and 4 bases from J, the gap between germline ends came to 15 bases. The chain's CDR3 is CASSLISRGAGNTIYF. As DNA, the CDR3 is TGTGCCAGCAGCTTAATTTCCAGGGGCGCAGGAAACACCATATATTTT.

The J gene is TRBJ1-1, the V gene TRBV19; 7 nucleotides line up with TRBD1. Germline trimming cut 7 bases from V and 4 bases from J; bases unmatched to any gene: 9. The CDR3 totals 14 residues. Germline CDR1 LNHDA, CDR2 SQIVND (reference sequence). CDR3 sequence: CASIRRGGGTEAFF. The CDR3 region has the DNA TGTGCCAGTATCCGCAGGGGGGGTGGCACTGAAGCTTTCTTT.

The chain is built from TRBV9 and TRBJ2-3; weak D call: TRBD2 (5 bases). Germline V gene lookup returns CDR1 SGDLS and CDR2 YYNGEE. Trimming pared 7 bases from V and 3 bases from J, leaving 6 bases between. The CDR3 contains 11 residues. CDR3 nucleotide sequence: TGTGCCAGCGGGAGAACAGATACGCAGTATTTT. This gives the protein CASGRTDTQYF.

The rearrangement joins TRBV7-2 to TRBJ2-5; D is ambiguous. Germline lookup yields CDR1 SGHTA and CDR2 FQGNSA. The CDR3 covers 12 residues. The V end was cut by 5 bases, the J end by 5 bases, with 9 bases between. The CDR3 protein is CASSPLAETQYF. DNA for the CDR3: TGTGCCAGCAGCCCCCTGGCGGAGACCCAGTACTTC.

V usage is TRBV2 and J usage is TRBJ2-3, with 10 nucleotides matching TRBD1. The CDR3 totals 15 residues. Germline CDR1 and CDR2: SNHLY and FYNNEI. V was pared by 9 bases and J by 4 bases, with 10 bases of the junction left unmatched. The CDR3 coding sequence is TGTGCCAGTAGCCGGGACAGGGGATTTTCAGATACGCAGTATTTT. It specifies CASSRDRGFSDTQYF.

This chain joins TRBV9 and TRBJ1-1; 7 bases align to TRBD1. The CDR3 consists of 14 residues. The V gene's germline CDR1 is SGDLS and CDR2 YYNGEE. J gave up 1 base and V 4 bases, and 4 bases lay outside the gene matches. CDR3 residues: CASSTRDRNTEAFF. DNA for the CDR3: TGTGCCAGCAGCACCCGGGACAGGAACACTGAAGCTTTCTTT.

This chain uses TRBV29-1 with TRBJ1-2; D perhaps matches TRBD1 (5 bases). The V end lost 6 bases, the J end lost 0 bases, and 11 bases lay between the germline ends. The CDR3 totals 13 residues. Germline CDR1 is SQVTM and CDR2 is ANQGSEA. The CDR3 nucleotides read TGCAGCGTCCGACAGAACCCTAACTATGGCTACACCTTC. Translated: CSVRQNPNYGYTF. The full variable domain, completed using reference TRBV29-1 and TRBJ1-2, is SAVISQKPSRDICQRGTSLTIQCQVDSQVTMMFWYRQQPGQSLTLIATANQGSEATYESGFVIDKFPISRPNLTFSTLTVSNMSPEDSSIYLCSVRQNPNYGYTFGSGTRLTVV.

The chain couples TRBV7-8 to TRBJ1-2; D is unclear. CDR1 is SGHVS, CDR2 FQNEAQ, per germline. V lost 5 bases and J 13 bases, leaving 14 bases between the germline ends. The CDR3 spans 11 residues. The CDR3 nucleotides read TGTGCCAGCAGCCTTCAAGGTCGACTCACCTTC. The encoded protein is CASSLQGRLTF.

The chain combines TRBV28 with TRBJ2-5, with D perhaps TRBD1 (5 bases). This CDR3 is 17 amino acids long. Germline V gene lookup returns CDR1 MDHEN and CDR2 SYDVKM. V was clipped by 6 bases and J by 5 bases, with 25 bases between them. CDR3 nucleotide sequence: TGTGCCAGCAGCCCTCCCATTGTGACAGCTGCTGGCGAGACCCAGTACTTC. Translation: CASSPPIVTAAGETQYF.

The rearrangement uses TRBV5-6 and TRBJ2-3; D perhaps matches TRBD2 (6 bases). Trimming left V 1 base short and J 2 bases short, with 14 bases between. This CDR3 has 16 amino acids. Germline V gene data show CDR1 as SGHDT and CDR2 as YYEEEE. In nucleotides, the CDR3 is TGTGCCAGCAGCTTGCTGCTAGCGAGGTACACAGATACGCAGTATTTT. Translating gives CASSLLLARYTDTQYF.

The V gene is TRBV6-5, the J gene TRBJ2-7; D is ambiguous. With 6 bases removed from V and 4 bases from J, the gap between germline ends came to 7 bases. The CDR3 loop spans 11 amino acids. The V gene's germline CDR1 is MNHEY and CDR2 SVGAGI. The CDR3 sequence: CASRTMYEQYF. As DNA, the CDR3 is TGTGCCAGCAGAACAATGTACGAGCAGTACTTC.

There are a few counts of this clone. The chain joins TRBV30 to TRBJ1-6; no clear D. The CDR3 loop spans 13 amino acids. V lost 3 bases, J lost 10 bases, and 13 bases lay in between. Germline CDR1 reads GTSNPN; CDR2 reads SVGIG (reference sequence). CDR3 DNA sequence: TGTGCCTGGAGCCCTAGCCTGACGTCACCCCTCCACTTT. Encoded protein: CAWSPSLTSPLHF.

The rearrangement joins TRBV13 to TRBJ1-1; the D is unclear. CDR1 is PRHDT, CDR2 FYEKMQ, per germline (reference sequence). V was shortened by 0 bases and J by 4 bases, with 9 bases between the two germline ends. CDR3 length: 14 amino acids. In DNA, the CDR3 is TGTGCCAGCAGCTTAGGAGGGTCCCCCACTGAAGCTTTCTTT. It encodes CASSLGGSPTEAFF.

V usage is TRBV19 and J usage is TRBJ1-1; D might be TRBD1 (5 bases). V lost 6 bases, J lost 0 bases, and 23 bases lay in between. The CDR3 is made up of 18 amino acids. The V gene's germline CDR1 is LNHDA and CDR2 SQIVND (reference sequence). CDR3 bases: TGTGCCAGTAGCGACCCTTTAGGCAGGACATTCATGAACACTGAAGCTTTCTTT. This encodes CASSDPLGRTFMNTEAFF.

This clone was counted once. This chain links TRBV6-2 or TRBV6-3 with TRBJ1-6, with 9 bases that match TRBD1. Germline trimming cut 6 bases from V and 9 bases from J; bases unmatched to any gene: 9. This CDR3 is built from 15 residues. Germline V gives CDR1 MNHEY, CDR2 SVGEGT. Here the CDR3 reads CASSLPGQGFSPLHF. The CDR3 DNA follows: TGTGCCAGCAGCTTACCGGGACAGGGTTTTTCACCCCTCCACTTT.

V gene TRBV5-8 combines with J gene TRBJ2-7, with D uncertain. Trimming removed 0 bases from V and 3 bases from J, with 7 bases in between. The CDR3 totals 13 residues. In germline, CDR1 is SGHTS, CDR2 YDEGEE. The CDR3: CASSLALGYEQYF. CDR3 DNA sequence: TGTGCCAGCAGCTTGGCTCTCGGCTACGAGCAGTACTTC.

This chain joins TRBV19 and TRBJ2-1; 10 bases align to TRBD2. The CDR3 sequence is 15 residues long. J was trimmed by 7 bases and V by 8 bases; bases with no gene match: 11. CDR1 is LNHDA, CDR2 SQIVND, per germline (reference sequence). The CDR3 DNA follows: TGTGCCAGTGGCGCCTCTAGCGGGAGAATGAATGAGCAGTTCTTC. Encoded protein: CASGASSGRMNEQFF.